This TCR beta chain was profiled in a study of blood T cells in healthy people across ages. Regarding the study as a whole: Researchers said unsorted PBMCs prevented a conclusive naive versus antigen-experienced comparison.

Each donor's blood draw was 7.5 to 10 milliliters of peripheral blood. Each sample gave at least 6.5 million isolated PBMCs. As to this clonotype: What it binds is unknown.

There are 12 residues in the CDR3. CDR1 and CDR2 (germline): GTSNPN, SVGIG (reference sequence). V was trimmed by 5 bases and J by 8 bases, leaving 15 bases between them. Combining a sample-barcoded 5' primer with a J-beta primer mix, a second PCR ran for roughly 7 to 12 cycles. With 12 random nucleotides, a template-switch adaptor tagged each individual cDNA molecule. TCRdb itself ran the 5' RACE reads through MiXCR, one entry per CDR3 protein. The data hold under 1 million distinct CDR3 sequences, with under 55% observed a single time. Material for sequencing was blood. The rearrangement uses TRBV30 and TRBJ1-2, with D possibly being TRBD1 (6 bases). The source is a man aged 55 to 69 in good health. The CDR3 nucleotides are TGTGCCTGGGGGGCGGGACACAACGGCTACACCTTC. This translates into CAWGAGHNGYTF.